The rows below give T cell receptor beta chains drawn from one sample of a study of T-cell memory formation after mild COVID-19. TCRdb re-analysed the 5' RACE reads in MiXCR, keeping a single row per CDR3 protein. The sample contains roughly 250,000 distinct CDR3 sequences, approximately 16% of which appear only once. Sequenced sample: PBMCs or a T cell subset sorted from them (not recorded which). These receptors all stem from a man aged 18 to 29 who had mild COVID-19 (a few samples of this study predate the infection). Cell type and time point are not known. CDR3s include the opening cysteine and the closing phenylalanine or tryptophan. A D gene is named only where the DNA matches it firmly. Clone size is not always given. Where it is, it says once, few, many or a class for expanded clones.

J	D	V	size	CDR3	DNA
TRBJ2-7	NA	TRBV10-3	many	CAISESEGGEQYF	TGTGCCATCAGTGAGTCCGAGGGCGGCGAGCAGTACTTC
TRBJ2-3	NA	TRBV18	NA	CASSPRQGNTDTQYF	TGTGCCAGCTCACCACGGCAGGGGAACACAGATACGCAGTATTTT
TRBJ2-2	NA	TRBV12-5	NA	CASGSVAGITGELFF	TGTGCTAGTGGTTCGGTCGCGGGAATAACCGGGGAGCTGTTTTTT
TRBJ2-2	TRBD1	TRBV5-1	few	CASSPMQTGDTGELFF	TGCGCCAGCAGCCCGATGCAAACAGGGGACACCGGGGAGCTGTTTTTT
TRBJ1-1	TRBD1	TRBV4-3	NA	CASSQFTGGPEAFF	TGCGCCAGCAGCCAATTTACAGGGGGCCCTGAAGCTTTCTTT
TRBJ1-1	NA	TRBV7-9	few	CASSQVAETEAFF	TGTGCCAGCAGCCAAGTGGCTGAGACTGAAGCTTTCTTT
TRBJ2-5	TRBD2	TRBV12-3/TRBV12-4	NA	CASSPLPGLAGQETQYF	TGTGCCAGCAGTCCACTACCGGGACTAGCGGGTCAAGAGACCCAGTACTTC
TRBJ1-2	NA	TRBV27	NA	CASSPSRGQRANYGYTF	TGTGCCAGCAGCCCGAGCCGAGGACAGCGAGCTAACTATGGCTACACCTTC
TRBJ2-1	NA	TRBV11-2	NA	CASSSIRGRSYNEQFF	TGTGCCAGCAGCTCCATTCGGGGACGCTCCTACAATGAGCAGTTCTTC
TRBJ2-4	NA	TRBV6-2/TRBV6-3	NA	CASMDRGAEDKNIQYF	TGTGCCAGCATGGATCGGGGGGCAGAGGACAAAAACATTCAGTACTTC
TRBJ2-7	NA	TRBV9	few	CASSPRVGYEQYF	TGTGCCAGCAGCCCCAGAGTGGGCTACGAGCAGTACTTC
TRBJ1-2	NA	TRBV9	NA	CASSVGPPDDYGYTF	TGTGCCAGCAGCGTAGGCCCCCCCGACGACTATGGCTACACCTTC
TRBJ1-4	TRBD1	TRBV6-5	NA	CASSYSRQGAEKLFF	TGTGCCAGCAGTTACTCGAGACAGGGGGCGGAAAAACTGTTTTTT
TRBJ1-2	NA	TRBV20-1	few	CSARDRVNYGYTF	TGCAGTGCTAGAGACAGGGTTAACTATGGCTACACCTTC
TRBJ1-6	TRBD1	TRBV20-1	NA	CSAPQGALSPLHF	TGCAGTGCCCCACAGGGGGCATTGTCACCCCTCCACTTT
TRBJ2-4	TRBD1	TRBV9	many	CASSVGSGGLAKNIQYF	TGTGCCAGCAGCGTAGGGTCAGGGGGCCTAGCCAAAAACATTCAGTACTTC
TRBJ2-7	NA	TRBV19	NA	CASSIDVFYEQYF	TGTGCCAGTAGTATAGATGTGTTCTACGAGCAGTACTTC
TRBJ2-1	NA	TRBV5-1	NA	CASSLQGYSYNEQFF	TGCGCCAGCAGCTTACAGGGTTATTCCTACAATGAGCAGTTCTTC
TRBJ1-2	NA	TRBV5-1	NA	CASSLEGKSSYGYTF	TGCGCCAGCAGCTTGGAGGGCAAATCCTCCTATGGCTACACCTTC
TRBJ1-1	NA	TRBV7-9	NA	CASTVKGGGTEAFF	TGTGCCAGCACCGTAAAGGGCGGTGGCACTGAAGCTTTCTTT
TRBJ2-7	NA	TRBV4-2	NA	CASSQDFREGHEQYF	TGTGCCAGCAGCCAAGATTTCAGGGAAGGCCACGAGCAGTACTTC
TRBJ1-2	NA	TRBV12-3/TRBV12-4	few	CASSFGEDYGYTF	TGTGCCAGCAGTTTCGGGGAAGACTATGGCTACACCTTC
TRBJ1-1	TRBD1	TRBV5-1	many	CASSAGTGKNTEAFF	TGCGCCAGCAGCGCAGGGACAGGAAAGAACACTGAAGCTTTCTTT
TRBJ2-5	TRBD2	TRBV7-9	NA	CASSRGGLETQYF	TGTGCCAGCAGCCGGGGGGGCCTAGAGACCCAGTACTTC
TRBJ1-5	NA	TRBV15	once	CATSLLGGGDQPQHF	TGTGCCACCAGTTTATTGGGGGGTGGGGATCAGCCCCAGCATTTT
TRBJ1-1	NA	TRBV5-1	many	CASSLDKNTEAFF	TGCGCCAGCAGCTTGGATAAGAACACTGAAGCTTTCTTT
TRBJ2-7	NA	TRBV5-1	few	CASSVGQAYEQYF	TGCGCCAGCAGCGTCGGGCAGGCCTACGAGCAGTACTTC
TRBJ1-2	TRBD1	TRBV27	NA	CASSLLGTEYGYTF	TGTGCCAGCAGTTTGCTGGGGACAGAATATGGCTACACCTTC
TRBJ1-2	NA	TRBV7-8	NA	CASRSDTGRHGYTF	TGTGCCAGCAGGAGTGATACAGGACGCCATGGCTACACCTTC
TRBJ1-5	NA	TRBV7-2	NA	CASSLVEGWGNQPQHF	TGTGCCAGCAGCTTAGTTGAGGGTTGGGGCAATCAGCCCCAGCATTTT
TRBJ2-3	NA	TRBV24-1	few	CATSDFGGGTDTQYF	TGTGCCACCAGTGATTTCGGGGGAGGCACAGATACGCAGTATTTT
TRBJ2-1	NA	TRBV7-2	many	CASSLGQSYNEQFF	TGTGCCAGCAGCTTAGGACAGTCCTACAATGAGCAGTTCTTC
TRBJ1-3	TRBD1	TRBV9	NA	CASSTQGISGNTIYF	TGTGCCAGCAGTACACAGGGGATCAGTGGAAACACCATATATTTT
TRBJ1-5	NA	TRBV6-6	few	CASSYPLGPQHF	TGTGCCAGCAGTTACCCCCTGGGGCCCCAGCATTTT
TRBJ2-1	TRBD1	TRBV5-1	few	CASSWTGTGVNNEQFF	TGCGCCAGCAGCTGGACCGGGACAGGGGTTAACAATGAGCAGTTCTTC
TRBJ1-5	NA	TRBV6-6	few	CASSYWEQPQHF	TGTGCCAGCAGTTACTGGGAACAACCCCAGCATTTT
TRBJ2-1	TRBD2	TRBV5-4	NA	CASSLVSGTQPNEQFF	TGTGCCAGCAGCTTGGTCAGCGGGACCCAGCCCAACGAGCAGTTCTTC
TRBJ2-2	NA	TRBV3-1	NA	CASSTYTNTGELFF	TGTGCCAGCAGCACCTACACGAACACCGGGGAGCTGTTTTTT
TRBJ2-1	NA	TRBV28	few	CASNRGPNEQFF	TGTGCCAGCAACCGGGGACCCAATGAGCAGTTCTTC
TRBJ1-2	NA	TRBV4-3	few	CASSQASRTAGYTF	TGCGCCAGCAGCCAAGCATCCCGGACGGCCGGCTACACCTTC
TRBJ1-2	NA	TRBV18	few	CASSPQAGTRGYTF	TGTGCCAGCTCACCTCAGGCCGGGACGCGCGGCTACACCTTC
TRBJ2-4	TRBD2	TRBV10-3	NA	CAISRTSGGQDIQYF	TGTGCCATCAGTCGGACTAGCGGGGGGCAGGACATTCAGTACTTC
TRBJ2-7	NA	TRBV7-2	NA	CASSLSGASYEQYF	TGTGCCAGCAGCTTGTCAGGTGCCTCCTACGAGCAGTACTTC
TRBJ1-3	NA	TRBV29-1	NA	CSVELADSPGNTIYF	TGCAGCGTTGAATTAGCGGACAGCCCTGGAAACACCATATATTTT
TRBJ2-5	TRBD1	TRBV12-3/TRBV12-4	NA	CASKRQGFGETQYF	TGTGCCAGCAAGCGACAGGGATTTGGGGAGACCCAGTACTTC
TRBJ2-5	NA	TRBV20-1	NA	CSARQGPQETQYF	TGCAGTGCTAGGCAGGGCCCGCAAGAGACCCAGTACTTC
TRBJ2-5	NA	TRBV7-2	many	CASSSRVAEETQYF	TGTGCCAGCAGCTCCCGGGTAGCGGAAGAGACCCAGTACTTC
TRBJ2-3	NA	TRBV20-1	few	CSARLTGRYTDTQYF	TGCAGTGCTAGATTGACGGGACGGTACACAGATACGCAGTATTTT
TRBJ2-2	TRBD2	TRBV28	few	CASSSSWRGGFTNTGELFF	TGTGCCAGCAGTTCCTCCTGGCGGGGGGGTTTCACGAACACCGGGGAGCTGTTTTTT
TRBJ2-3	NA	TRBV10-3	few	CAISETPGTDTQYF	TGTGCCATCAGTGAAACTCCTGGCACAGATACGCAGTATTTT
TRBJ1-5	NA	TRBV6-5	NA	CASSPQGRNQPQHF	TGTGCCAGCAGTCCACAGGGACGCAATCAGCCCCAGCATTTT
TRBJ2-5	NA	TRBV9	NA	CASSSSSRQETQYF	TGTGCCAGCAGTTCCTCGTCGCGTCAAGAGACCCAGTACTTC
TRBJ1-5	NA	TRBV4-2	NA	CASSQVGQPQHF	TGTGCCAGCAGCCAAGTGGGCCAGCCCCAGCATTTT
TRBJ2-2	NA	TRBV10-3	few	CATGTGTSDTGELFF	TGTGCCACGGGGACCGGGACTTCGGACACCGGGGAGCTGTTTTTT
TRBJ1-1	TRBD1	TRBV12-3/TRBV12-4	few	CASSLERGQGNTEAFF	TGTGCCAGCAGTTTAGAGCGGGGACAGGGTAACACTGAAGCTTTCTTT
TRBJ1-1	NA	TRBV6-5	NA	CASGRGTEAFF	TGTGCCAGCGGACGCGGAACGGAAGCTTTCTTT
TRBJ1-6	NA	TRBV4-3	NA	CASSRAREGGNSPLHF	TGCGCCAGCAGCCGGGCCAGGGAGGGCGGGAATTCACCCCTCCACTTT
TRBJ2-5	TRBD2	TRBV7-8	few	CASSHIGSGGAKETQYF	TGTGCCAGCAGCCACATCGGAAGCGGGGGGGCCAAAGAGACCCAGTACTTC
TRBJ2-7	TRBD1	TRBV4-1	NA	CASSLTLDRDSYEQYF	TGCGCCAGCAGCCTTACCTTAGACAGGGACTCCTACGAGCAGTACTTC